This TCR beta chain is drawn from a study of cytomegalovirus exposure and HLA in healthy donors. The PCR ran on 60 Vbeta and 13 Jbeta primers. Clones were read by immunoSEQ multiplex PCR, and TCRdb kept only the in-frame ones, dropping some. The table shows around 300,000 clones, with roughly 70% occurring only once. The sample consisted of PBMCs. The source of this sequence is a female donor in good health and CMV-seronegative.

The CDR3: CASSPQIADRYTEAFF. The CDR3 DNA follows: TGCGCCAGCAGCCCCCAAATTGCCGACAGGTACACTGAAGCTTTCTTT. The rearrangement links TRBV5-1 to TRBJ1-1, with D maybe TRBD1 (6 bases). The V gene lost 4 bases and the J gene lost 3 bases, with 19 bases spanning the gap. The CDR3 sequence is 16 residues long. Germline loops: CDR1 SGHRS, CDR2 YFSETQ.